The 31 T cell receptor beta chains below come from one sample, sequenced in a study of T cell changes during pregnancy in multiple sclerosis. The protocol was immunoSEQ multiplex PCR, while the TCRdb copy is restricted to in-frame clones and leaves out a portion. The sample records around 50,000 clones, around 92% being singletons. The sequences come from CD4+ T cells from peripheral blood mononuclear cells, collected after pregnancy. The receptor set was obtained from a female donor in good health, enrolled as a control in a pregnancy study.

This chain links TRBV7-2 with TRBJ2-5; D unclear. The CDR3 contains 15 residues. V lost 3 bases and J lost 1, with 12 bases in between. Germline V gene lookup returns CDR1 SGHTA and CDR2 FQGNSA. The CDR3 nucleotides read TGTGCCAGCAGCTTGTCGCGCTCCGTCCAAGAGACCCAGTACTTC. The encoded protein is CASSLSRSVQETQYF.

This clone has more than one count but fewer than ten. The chain has TRBV27 and TRBJ1-5, with 8 bases that match TRBD1. The CDR3 spans 12 residues. CDR1 is MNHEY and CDR2 is SMNVEV in the germline V gene (reference sequence). Trimming removed 8 bases from V and 4 bases from J; junction bases left unmatched: 1. The CDR3 nucleotides read TGTGCCAGCCGACAGGGGAATCAGCCCCAGCATTTT. This gives the protein CASRQGNQPQHF.

J is TRBJ2-3 and V is TRBV28; 8 bases fit TRBD1. V lost 1 base, J lost 3 bases, and 12 bases stayed unmatched. This CDR3 has 18 amino acids. The V gene's germline CDR1 is MDHEN and CDR2 SYDVKM. CDR3 region: CASSLSLRARGRTDTQYF. CDR3 coding DNA: TGTGCCAGCAGTTTATCCCTACGGGCCAGGGGGCGTACAGATACGCAGTATTTT.

This chain connects TRBV27 to TRBJ1-2; D gene unclear. V was clipped by 4 bases and J by 2 bases, with 11 bases between them. CDR1 MNHEY and CDR2 SMNVEV come from the germline V gene (reference sequence). CDR3 size: 14 residues. DNA of the CDR3: TGTGCCAGCAGTTCCGCGGTCCACAACTATGGCTACACCTTC. Residues: CASSSAVHNYGYTF.

This chain uses TRBV18 with TRBJ1-1, with a tentative D call TRBD1 (6 bases). V lost 6 bases, J lost 7 bases, and 21 bases lay in between. Germline V gene sequence: CDR1 KGHSH, CDR2 LQKENI. The CDR3 is 15 amino acids. The CDR3 nucleotides are TGTGCCAGCTCGGCCGAACAGGGAAAAATTGGTGAAGCTTTCTTT. This encodes CASSAEQGKIGEAFF.

This CDR3 is CASSLVDGNQPQHF. The CDR3 nucleotides are TGTGCCAGCAGCTTAGTCGACGGGAATCAGCCCCAGCATTTT. The chain carries TRBV7-9 and TRBJ1-5; D gene ambiguous. Trimming left V 1 base short and J 4 bases short, with 8 bases between. The CDR3 runs 14 residues. CDR1 is SEHNR and CDR2 is FQNEAQ in the germline V gene (reference sequence).

This clone was counted a few times. J is TRBJ1-2 and V is TRBV4-2; D remains ambiguous. Trimming left V 3 bases short and J 6 bases short, with 11 bases between. From germline, CDR1 is LGHNA and CDR2 YNFKEQ. The CDR3 contains 13 residues. CDR3 DNA: TGTGCCAGCAGCCACTCCAAGAGGGATGGCTACACCTTC. Translation gives CASSHSKRDGYTF.

DNA for the CDR3: TGTGCCAGCAGCCAGAGGACAGGGGACGGGCAGCCCCAGCATTTT. This gives the protein CASSQRTGDGQPQHF. This chain connects TRBV7-2 to TRBJ1-5; TRBD1 agrees at 9 bases. CDR1 SGHTA and CDR2 FQGNSA come from the germline V gene. This CDR3 comprises 15 residues. After removal of 5 bases from V and 7 bases from J, the junction contained 9 bases not matched to a gene.

The rearrangement links TRBV29-1 to TRBJ2-2; a possible D gene is TRBD2 (6 bases). Germline V lookup: CDR1 SQVTM, CDR2 ANQGSEA. The V end was cut by 3 bases, the J end by 8 bases, with 10 bases between. The CDR3 covers 12 residues. CDR3 loop: CSVDRGSGELFF. DNA of the CDR3: TGCAGCGTTGACCGGGGGTCAGGGGAGCTGTTTTTT.

The CDR3 here is CASSFSGGTYEQYF. CDR3 nucleotides: TGTGCCAGCAGCTTTAGCGGGGGAACCTACGAGCAGTACTTC. V gene TRBV11-3 combines with J gene TRBJ2-7; TRBD2 agrees at 9 bases. This CDR3 comprises 14 residues. Unmatched junction bases numbered 2, after V lost 3 bases and J lost 2 bases. The germline V gene encodes CDR1 SGHNT and CDR2 YENEEA.

The CDR3 region has the DNA TGTGCCAGCTCACCCCACAGGGGGTCCTACGAGCAGTACTTC. It specifies CASSPHRGSYEQYF. The chain employs TRBV18 and TRBJ2-7; 8 bases agree with TRBD1. This CDR3 is 14 amino acids long. Germline V gene lookup returns CDR1 KGHSH and CDR2 LQKENI. J was trimmed by 1 base and V by 3 bases; bases with no gene match: 2.

The rearrangement links TRBV5-4 to TRBJ2-3; perhaps TRBD2 as D (6 bases). Deletions cut 0 bases from V and 3 bases from J, with 11 bases between. Germline assignment: CDR1 SGHNT and CDR2 YYREEE (reference sequence). This CDR3 has 15 residues. The chain's CDR3 is CASSLGRGKTDTQYF. In DNA form, the CDR3 reads TGTGCCAGCAGCTTGGGGCGGGGAAAAACAGATACGCAGTATTTT.

In DNA, the CDR3 is TGTGCCAGCAGTCAACCCGGACAGAATCAGCCCCAGCATTTT. Translation: CASSQPGQNQPQHF. V usage is TRBV7-2 and J usage is TRBJ1-5; weak D call: TRBD1 (6 bases). Germline CDR1 is SGHTA and CDR2 is FQGNSA. The CDR3 is made up of 14 amino acids. The V and J ends lost 6 bases and 4 bases respectively, with 13 bases between them.

V gene TRBV5-1 combines with J gene TRBJ2-3, with TRBD1 matching 10 bases. Germline V gene lookup returns CDR1 SGHRS and CDR2 YFSETQ. Trimming at V came to 4 bases and at J to 6 bases, leaving 5 bases not matched to a gene. The CDR3 sequence is 14 residues long. For the CDR3, the DNA is TGCGCCAGCAGCAGGACAGGGGGTTACGATACGCAGTATTTT. Translation: CASSRTGGYDTQYF.

The V call is TRBV30, the J call TRBJ2-5; TRBD2 matches 12 bases. CDR3 size: 15 residues. The trim removed 1 base at V and 9 bases at J, leaving 9 bases unmatched. Germline V CDR1 and CDR2: GTSNPN, SVGIG (reference sequence). CDR3 residues: CAWSGLAGGPKAQYF. The CDR3 bases are TGTGCCTGGAGTGGTCTAGCGGGGGGGCCTAAGGCCCAGTACTTC.

This clone appeared once. The chain is built from TRBV5-1 and TRBJ2-7, with 7 bases matching TRBD1. Germline values: CDR1 SGHRS, CDR2 YFSETQ. After removal of 3 bases from V and 4 bases from J, the junction contained 4 bases not matched to a gene. The CDR3 totals 13 residues. CDR3 DNA sequence: TGCGCCAGCAGCTCCGGGGACAGTTACGAGCAGTACTTC. Translation gives CASSSGDSYEQYF.

This chain joins TRBV7-2 and TRBJ2-1, with D uncertain. CDR1 and CDR2 (germline): SGHTA, FQGNSA. V was pared by 5 bases and J by 4 bases, with 12 bases between. The CDR3 has 14 residues. This CDR3 reads CASSPGTEYNEQFF. CDR3 nucleotide sequence: TGTGCCAGCAGCCCCGGAACAGAGTACAATGAGCAGTTCTTC. Full variable domain (remainder filled in from reference TRBV7-2 and TRBJ2-1): GAGVSQSPSNKVTEKGKDVELRCDPISGHTALYWYRQSLGQGLEFLIYFQGNSAPDKSGLPSDRFSAERTGGSVSTLTIQRTQQEDSAVYLCASSPGTEYNEQFFGPGTRLTVL.

This rearrangement joins TRBV30 to TRBJ1-6, with TRBD1 as a possible D gene (6 bases). The V end lost 4 bases, the J end lost 10 bases, and 20 bases lay between the germline ends. The CDR3 sequence is 15 residues long. In germline, CDR1 is GTSNPN, CDR2 SVGIG (reference sequence). CDR3 sequence (DNA): TGTGCCTGGATCAGCCCGACAGGCTTTAGATCACCCCTCCACTTT. Protein: CAWISPTGFRSPLHF.

In its sample, this clone was seen once. V is TRBV30 and J is TRBJ2-5, with TRBD2 matching over 9 bases. Looked up from germline, CDR1 is GTSNPN and CDR2 is SVGIG (reference sequence). The V segment lost 5 bases and the J segment 6 bases; nucleotides outside the gene matches: 13. The CDR3 has 15 amino acids. This CDR3 is CAWDPGRGGRKTQYF. The CDR3 DNA is TGTGCCTGGGACCCCGGGCGGGGGGGCAGGAAGACCCAGTACTTC.

The V call is TRBV7-9, the J call TRBJ2-3; a possible D gene is TRBD2 (7 bases). Trimming shortened V by 8 bases and J by 1 base, and 19 bases separated the two germline ends. From germline, CDR1 is SEHNR and CDR2 FQNEAQ (reference sequence). The CDR3 spans 16 residues. The CDR3 spells CASADRGGGRTDTQYF. DNA of the CDR3: TGTGCCAGCGCCGACCGTGGGGGGGGGCGCACAGATACGCAGTATTTT.

The CDR3 is CASRAHDGAGELFF. CDR3 bases: TGTGCCAGCAGGGCTCACGACGGGGCCGGGGAGCTGTTTTTT. The chain uses TRBV6-5 and TRBJ2-2; D perhaps matches TRBD2 (5 bases). Looked up from germline, CDR1 is MNHEY and CDR2 is SVGAGI. The CDR3 sequence is 14 residues long. The V end was cut by 6 bases, the J end by 6 bases, with 14 bases between.

The rearrangement links TRBV7-2 to TRBJ1-5; 7 bases line up with TRBD1. Germline CDR1 reads SGHTA; CDR2 reads FQGNSA. The CDR3 consists of 15 residues. V was pared by 5 bases and J by 2 bases, with 6 bases of the junction left unmatched. CDR3 DNA: TGTGCCAGCAGCCCGAGGGGGCAGGGCAATCAGCCCCAGCATTTT. It encodes CASSPRGQGNQPQHF.

The chain employs TRBV15 and TRBJ2-1; a possible D gene is TRBD2 (6 bases). The CDR3 length is 13 residues. From germline, CDR1 is LNHNV and CDR2 YYDKDF (reference sequence). V gave up 5 bases and J gave up 3 bases, with 8 bases separating them. The CDR3: CATSAGGYNEQFF. CDR3 nucleotide sequence: TGTGCCACCAGCGCCGGGGGCTACAATGAGCAGTTCTTC.

The chain recombines TRBV18 with TRBJ2-1, with D tentatively TRBD1 (6 bases). Germline V gives CDR1 KGHSH, CDR2 LQKENI. The V end lost 2 bases, the J end lost 4 bases, and 12 bases lay between the germline ends. This CDR3 comprises 15 residues. CDR3 sequence: CASSPVTGTYNEQFF. CDR3 bases: TGTGCCAGCTCACCAGTAACAGGGACATACAATGAGCAGTTCTTC. Together with reference TRBV18 and TRBJ2-1, the CDR3 gives the full variable domain: NAGVMQNPRHLVRRRGQEARLRCSPMKGHSHVYWYRQLPEEGLKFMVYLQKENIIDESGMPKERFSAEFPKEGPSILRIQQVVRGDSAAYFCASSPVTGTYNEQFFGPGTRLTVL.

V usage is TRBV2 and J usage is TRBJ1-5; 9 bases agree with TRBD1. J was trimmed by 6 bases and V by 5 bases; bases with no gene match: 8. This CDR3 is built from 15 residues. The germline V gene has CDR1 SNHLY and CDR2 FYNNEI. The CDR3 sequence is CASSLGQGEVQPQHF. The CDR3 DNA follows: TGTGCCAGCAGTCTGGGACAGGGTGAGGTTCAGCCCCAGCATTTT. The variable domain in full, with the rest retrieved from reference TRBV2 and TRBJ1-5, is EPEVTQTPSHQVTQMGQEVILRCVPISNHLYFYWYRQILGQKVEFLVSFYNNEISEKSEIFDDQFSVERPDGSNFTLKIRSTKLEDSAMYFCASSLGQGEVQPQHFGDGTRLSIL.

The chain links TRBV5-1 to TRBJ2-1; D perhaps matches TRBD2 (5 bases). The CDR3 sequence is 15 residues long. The V end was cut by 0 bases, the J end by 7 bases, with 14 bases between. In germline, CDR1 is SGHRS, CDR2 YFSETQ. Here the CDR3 DNA reads TGCGCCAGCAGCTTGGACGCGGGCCGGAGGAATGAGCAGTTCTTC. This encodes CASSLDAGRRNEQFF.

The chain recombines TRBV9 with TRBJ1-6; TRBD1 might be the D (6 bases). Trimming took 0 bases from V and 5 from J, leaving 9 bases between them. Germline lookup yields CDR1 SGDLS and CDR2 YYNGEE. The CDR3 is 15 amino acids. The CDR3 protein is CASSVAPGDNSPLHF. CDR3 nucleotides: TGTGCCAGCAGCGTAGCGCCAGGGGATAATTCACCCCTCCACTTT.

V and J are TRBV7-2 and TRBJ1-1; TRBD1 matches at 7 bases. J gave up 5 bases and V 2 bases, and 2 bases lay outside the gene matches. Germline V lookup: CDR1 SGHTA, CDR2 FQGNSA. CDR3 length equals 13 residues. CDR3 sequence (DNA): TGTGCCAGCAGCTTACGACAGGGAACTGAAGCTTTCTTT. Encoded protein: CASSLRQGTEAFF.

The V call is TRBV5-1, the J call TRBJ2-7; 7 bases agree with TRBD1. The CDR3 extends over 14 amino acids. V dropped 2 bases and J dropped 3; count of bases not matched to a gene: 5. Germline V gene sequence: CDR1 SGHRS, CDR2 YFSETQ. The CDR3 bases are TGCGCCAGCAGCTTCGGGGACAGAAGCTACGAGCAGTACTTC. Translated, it gives CASSFGDRSYEQYF.

The rearrangement links TRBV20-1 to TRBJ1-1; D is uncertain. CDR3 size: 11 residues. Germline V gives CDR1 DFQATT, CDR2 SNEGSKA (reference sequence). V lost 6 bases to trimming and J lost 7 bases, with 12 bases between them. DNA for the CDR3: TGCAGTGCCGGGGAAACTTTTGAAGCTTTCTTT. Amino acids: CSAGETFEAFF.

The CDR3 loop reads CASSDRDNPETQYF. The CDR3 nucleotides read TGTGCCAGCAGCGACCGGGACAATCCGGAGACCCAGTACTTC. The chain couples TRBV9 to TRBJ2-5; perhaps TRBD1 as D (6 bases). The CDR3 is 14 amino acids. The V end was cut by 3 bases, the J end by 5 bases, with 14 bases between. CDR1 and CDR2 from the germline V gene are SGDLS and YYNGEE.